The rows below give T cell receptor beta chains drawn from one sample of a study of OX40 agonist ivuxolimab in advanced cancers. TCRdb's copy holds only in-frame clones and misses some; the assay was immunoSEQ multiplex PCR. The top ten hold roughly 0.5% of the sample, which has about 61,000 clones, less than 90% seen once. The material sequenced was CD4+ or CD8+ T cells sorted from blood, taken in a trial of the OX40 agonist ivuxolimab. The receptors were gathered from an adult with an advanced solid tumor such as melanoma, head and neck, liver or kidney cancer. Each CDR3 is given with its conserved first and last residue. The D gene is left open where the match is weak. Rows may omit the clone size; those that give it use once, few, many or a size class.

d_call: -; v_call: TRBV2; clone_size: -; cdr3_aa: CASTPGTVSYEQYF
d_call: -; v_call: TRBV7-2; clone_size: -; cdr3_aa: CASSSGAYEQYF
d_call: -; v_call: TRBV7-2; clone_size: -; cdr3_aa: CASSLIGGRISGANVLTF
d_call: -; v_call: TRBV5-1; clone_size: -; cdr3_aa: CASSLAGQTADTQYF
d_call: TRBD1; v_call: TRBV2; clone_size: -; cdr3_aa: CASSTDRGDQPQHF
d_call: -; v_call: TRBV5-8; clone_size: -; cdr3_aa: CASSLAGSTNTGELFF
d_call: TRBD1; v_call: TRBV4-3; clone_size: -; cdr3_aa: CASSQDGAGQMIYGYTF
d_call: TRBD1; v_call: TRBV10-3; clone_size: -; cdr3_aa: CAIRSGQGASGNSPLHF
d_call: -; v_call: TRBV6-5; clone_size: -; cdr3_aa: CASSYGGRTNEKLFF
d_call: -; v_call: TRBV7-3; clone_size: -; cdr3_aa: CASSLTSGYEAFF
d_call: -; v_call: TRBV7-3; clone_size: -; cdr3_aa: CASSLAGSSGNTIYF
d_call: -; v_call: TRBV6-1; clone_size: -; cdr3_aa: CAGGGRVNQPQHF
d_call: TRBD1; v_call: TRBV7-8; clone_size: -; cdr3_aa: CASSFRGPRTDTQYF
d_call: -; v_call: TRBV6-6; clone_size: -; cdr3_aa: CASTPVGGNSEQYF
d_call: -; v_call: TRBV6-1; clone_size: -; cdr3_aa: CASSQKNSGANVLTF
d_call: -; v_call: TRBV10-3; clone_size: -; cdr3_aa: CAIKSLGQGGSYEQYF
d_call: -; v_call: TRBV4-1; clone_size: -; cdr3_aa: CASSQEGNAGQETQYF
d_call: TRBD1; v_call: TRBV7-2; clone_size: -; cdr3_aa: CASSLNRPQGAQYF
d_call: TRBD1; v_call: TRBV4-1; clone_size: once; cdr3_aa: CASSQGGGPQETQYF
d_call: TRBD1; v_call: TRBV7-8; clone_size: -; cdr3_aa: CASSLWGGTGNQPQHF
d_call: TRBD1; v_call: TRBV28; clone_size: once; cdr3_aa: CASSLGTGGFGQPQHF
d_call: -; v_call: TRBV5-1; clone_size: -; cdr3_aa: CASSSQGGGTITF
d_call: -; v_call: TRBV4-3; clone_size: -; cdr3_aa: CASSHPRLAGGGYEQYF
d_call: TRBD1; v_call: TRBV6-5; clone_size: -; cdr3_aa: CASSYDRVRDEQYF
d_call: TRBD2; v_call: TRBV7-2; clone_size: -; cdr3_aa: CASSLLSAGGQETQYF
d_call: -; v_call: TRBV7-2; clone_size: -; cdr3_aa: CASSHLLPPSDTQYF
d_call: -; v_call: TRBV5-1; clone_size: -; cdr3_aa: CASSLGTLDSYEQYF
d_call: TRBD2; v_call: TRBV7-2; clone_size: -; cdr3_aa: CASSLGTSGRANPEQYF
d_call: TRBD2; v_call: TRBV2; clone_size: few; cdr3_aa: CASRPGLAGRYNEQFF
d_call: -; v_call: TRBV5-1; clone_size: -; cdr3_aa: CASSLDSRNQPQHF
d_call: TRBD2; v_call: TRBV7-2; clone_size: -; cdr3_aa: CASSQRAGDRGYEQYF
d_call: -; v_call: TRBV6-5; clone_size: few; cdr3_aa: CASSRSGASNSPLHF
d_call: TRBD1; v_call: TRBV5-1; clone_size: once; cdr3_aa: CASSAPPGQLNEKLFF
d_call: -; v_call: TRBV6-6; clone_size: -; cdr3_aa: CASSPAGTDTQYF